These T cell receptor beta chains were read from a single sample in a study of OX40 agonist ivuxolimab in advanced cancers. TCRdb keeps only in-frame clones here, not all; method: immunoSEQ multiplex PCR. The sample has 45,000 to 60,000 clones; roughly nine tenths are singletons. This material consisted of CD4+ or CD8+ T cells sorted from blood, taken in a trial of the OX40 agonist ivuxolimab. These receptors were collected from an adult with an advanced solid tumor such as melanoma, head and neck, liver or kidney cancer. Both conserved end residues are part of each CDR3. The order of the fields is V gene, J gene, D gene, clone size, CDR3 DNA, CDR3 protein. A D gene is named only where the DNA matches it firmly. Rows may omit the clone size; those that give it use once, few, many or a size class.

TRBV7-7	TRBJ2-3	TRBD2	.	TGTGCTAGCAGCCCGACTAGCGGGGCCTCGCAGGCGCAGTATTTT	CASSPTSGASQAQYF
TRBV7-8	TRBJ1-6	.	.	TGTGCCAGCAGCTTAGCCTTAGGGGACTCACCCCTCCACTTT	CASSLALGDSPLHF
TRBV27	TRBJ2-3	TRBD1	.	TGTGCCAGCAGTTTAAATCCCAGGGGGACAGATACGCAGTATTTT	CASSLNPRGTDTQYF
TRBV2	TRBJ2-7	.	.	TGTGCCATCAAGCGGATCTCGTCCTACGAGCAGTACTTC	CAIKRISSYEQYF
TRBV7-3	TRBJ2-3	.	.	TGTGCCAGCAGCTTAGGCTTTCCTAGCACAGATACGCAGTATTTT	CASSLGFPSTDTQYF
TRBV10-3	TRBJ2-7	TRBD1	.	TGTGCCATCAGGGACAGGGGGACCCACAACGAGCAGTACTTC	CAIRDRGTHNEQYF
TRBV28	TRBJ1-1	.	.	TGTGCCAGCAGCTCGCCAGGAGCAATTCTGAACACTGAAGCTTTCTTT	CASSSPGAILNTEAFF
TRBV5-1	TRBJ2-2	TRBD2	.	TGCGCCAGCAGCTTGGCGGGGGGGAGCACCGGGGAGCTGTTTTTT	CASSLAGGSTGELFF
TRBV5-1	TRBJ2-7	TRBD2	.	TGCGCCAGCAGCCTTTCAGCGGGAGCCCAGCTCTACGAGCAGTACTTC	CASSLSAGAQLYEQYF
TRBV5-1	TRBJ1-1	.	.	TGTGCCAGCAGCTTGGGGGCTCTGGGGACTGAAGCTTTCTTT	CASSLGALGTEAFF
TRBV6-1	TRBJ1-2	.	.	TGTGCCAGCAGTGAACCCAACCAGGGGATTAACTATGGCTACACCTTC	CASSEPNQGINYGYTF
TRBV4-1	TRBJ2-5	.	.	TGCGCCAGCAGCCAACTAGGGTGGCAGACGGAGACCCAGTACTTC	CASSQLGWQTETQYF
TRBV14	TRBJ2-3	.	once	TGTGCCAGCACCCCAAATGGGGGGTACACAGATACGCAGTATTTT	CASTPNGGYTDTQYF
TRBV11-2	TRBJ2-1	.	.	TGTGCCAGCAGCTTAGTGGGACTCAAAAGGAATGAGCAGTTCTTC	CASSLVGLKRNEQFF
TRBV25-1	TRBJ1-3	.	.	TGTGCCAGCAGTGAATGGGAACGAAACACCATATATTTT	CASSEWERNTIYF
TRBV29-1	TRBJ2-3	TRBD2	.	TGCAGCGTTCTCGTACTAGCGGATACGCAGTATTTT	CSVLVLADTQYF
TRBV27	TRBJ2-1	.	.	TGTGCCAGCAGTTTTCGGCTACCCTACAATGAGCAGTTCTTC	CASSFRLPYNEQFF
TRBV19	TRBJ2-1	.	.	TGTGCCAGTAGTATAGCAAACAATGAGCAGTTCTTC	CASSIANNEQFF
TRBV5-1	TRBJ2-3	.	.	TGCGCCAGCAGCTTGCCGGTTGGCACAGATACGCAGTATTTT	CASSLPVGTDTQYF
TRBV29-1	TRBJ1-3	TRBD1	.	TGCAGCGTTGCCGGGACAGGAGTCTCGAAAGGAAACACCATATATTTT	CSVAGTGVSKGNTIYF
TRBV5-1	TRBJ2-5	TRBD2	once	TGCGCCAGCAGCTTGGGGGGACTAGCGGGAGGACAAGAGACCCAGTACTTC	CASSLGGLAGGQETQYF
TRBV23-1	TRBJ2-7	.	.	TGCGCCAGCAGTCAACGTACTGGACAGCTCCTGGAGCAGTACTTC	CASSQRTGQLLEQYF
TRBV6-6	TRBJ1-4	.	.	TGTGCCAGCAGCCTCTTACCAGGGAAACTGTTTTTT	CASSLLPGKLFF
TRBV19	TRBJ1-2	TRBD1	.	TGTGCCACCCAACAGGGGGATGGCTACACCTTC	CATQQGDGYTF
TRBV11-3	TRBJ2-3	.	once	TGTGCCAGCAGCTCCTCCTCCACAGATACGCAGTATTTT	CASSSSSTDTQYF
TRBV7-2	TRBJ2-7	.	.	TGTGCCAGCAGCCCGGCGACCTCCTACGAGCAGTACTTC	CASSPATSYEQYF
TRBV5-1	TRBJ2-3	.	.	TGCGCCAGCAGCTTCGGATCACCCACAGATACGCAGTATTTT	CASSFGSPTDTQYF
TRBV6-5	TRBJ1-4	TRBD1	.	TGTGCCAGCACCGACAGGGCAACTAATGAAAAACTGTTTTTT	CASTDRATNEKLFF
TRBV6-1	TRBJ2-2	TRBD1	.	TGTGCCAGCAGTGAATATAGTAGGACAGGGACCGGGGAGCTGTTTTTT	CASSEYSRTGTGELFF
TRBV5-1	TRBJ1-1	TRBD1	.	TGCGCCAGCAGCCCTCCGGGACAGGGGAACACTGAAGCTTTCTTT	CASSPPGQGNTEAFF
TRBV5-1	TRBJ2-5	.	.	TGCGCCAGCAGCCCCCGAGGGCCTTCCCCAATGAAGACCCAGTACTTC	CASSPRGPSPMKTQYF
TRBV5-1	TRBJ2-1	TRBD1	.	TGCGCCAGCAGCTCCCAGGGGGCAAGGGAGCAGTTCTTC	CASSSQGAREQFF
TRBV7-9	TRBJ1-4	.	.	TGTGCCAGCAGCTCGGGCCCTCTTGAAAAACTGTTTTTT	CASSSGPLEKLFF
TRBV9	TRBJ2-7	.	.	TGTGCCAGCAGCCCCCAGGGTTACTATGACGAGCAGTACTTC	CASSPQGYYDEQYF
TRBV5-1	TRBJ1-2	.	.	TGCGCCAGCAGCTTGGAGGGGTGGGCCTATGGCTACACCTTC	CASSLEGWAYGYTF
TRBV5-1	TRBJ2-5	.	.	TGCGCCAGCAGGGGCCGGGAGATAGTGGGGCAAGAGACCCAGTACTTC	CASRGREIVGQETQYF
TRBV29-1	TRBJ2-3	.	.	TGCAGCGTTGTCCTGGCGGGCCCTAGCACAGATACGCAGTATTTT	CSVVLAGPSTDTQYF
TRBV5-1	TRBJ2-3	.	.	TGCGCCAGCAGCTTTGCCTCAGATACGCAGTATTTT	CASSFASDTQYF
TRBV18	TRBJ2-1	.	.	TGTGCCAGCTCACCGCCTTTTAGGGTTGGATCCTACAATGAGCAGTTCTTC	CASSPPFRVGSYNEQFF
TRBV4-1	TRBJ1-6	.	.	TGCGCCAGCAGCCAGGAAGACTTACTCAGCACACCCCTCCACTTT	CASSQEDLLSTPLHF
TRBV7-9	TRBJ2-1	TRBD2	.	TGTGCCAGCAGCTTAGATCAGCGGGGCTCCTACAATGAGCAGTTCTTC	CASSLDQRGSYNEQFF
TRBV27	TRBJ2-3	.	.	TGTGCCAGCAGTTTGGGGGGGGCGGAAGATACGCAGTATTTT	CASSLGGAEDTQYF
TRBV6-1	TRBJ2-2	TRBD2	.	TGTGCCAGCAGGGAGGGGAGGGGCACCGGGGAGCTGTTTTTT	CASREGRGTGELFF
TRBV15	TRBJ2-5	TRBD2	.	TGTGCCACCAGCAACCCCGCGGGGGGCGCCCGAGAGGAGACCCAGTACTTC	CATSNPAGGAREETQYF
TRBV5-4	TRBJ1-2	TRBD1	.	TGTGCCAGCAGCCCACCCATTACAGGGGGTGTCGGCTACACCTTC	CASSPPITGGVGYTF
TRBV5-1	TRBJ1-4	.	.	TGCGCCAGCAGCTCAAACAGGGCCTTGGGTGAAAAACTGTTTTTT	CASSSNRALGEKLFF
TRBV18	TRBJ2-7	.	once	TGTGCCAGCTCACAATTACGAGCCTACGAGCAGTACTTC	CASSQLRAYEQYF
TRBV18	TRBJ2-3	TRBD2	.	TGTGCCAGCTCAGGGCTTACTAGCGGGGCTACGGCGAGGGATACGCAGTATTTT	CASSGLTSGATARDTQYF
TRBV18	TRBJ2-3	.	.	TGTGCCAGCTCAGCCCTTTTGGTAGGGACAGATACGCAGTATTTT	CASSALLVGTDTQYF
TRBV10-3	TRBJ1-5	.	few	TGTGCCATCGATCGAGGGCAGGGAGATCAGCCCCAGCATTTT	CAIDRGQGDQPQHF
TRBV15	TRBJ1-6	TRBD1	.	TGTGCCACCAGCAGGGACAGGGTTGCGTTGTCGTCACCCCTCCACTTT	CATSRDRVALSSPLHF
TRBV2	TRBJ2-1	.	.	TGTGCCAGCAGCCTTGCGGGGAGCTCCTACAATGAGCAGTTCTTC	CASSLAGSSYNEQFF
TRBV15	TRBJ2-5	TRBD1	once	TGTGCCACCAGCCTCATCCGGGCGGGACAGGAAGAGACCCAGTACTTC	CATSLIRAGQEETQYF
TRBV5-1	TRBJ2-4	TRBD2	.	TGCGCCAGCAGCCCTTTAGCGGGCCTAGCCAAAAACATTCAGTACTTC	CASSPLAGLAKNIQYF
TRBV5-5	TRBJ1-2	TRBD1	.	TGTGCCAGCAGCTTGACTTGGGGACAGGGCTCCGGCTACACCTTC	CASSLTWGQGSGYTF
TRBV5-6	TRBJ2-1	.	.	TGTGCCAGCAGCTTGGCGCGGGGTTACCAAAATGAGCAGTTCTTC	CASSLARGYQNEQFF
TRBV10-3	TRBJ2-2	.	.	TGTGCCATCAGTGAACAGAACACCGGGGAGCTGTTTTTT	CAISEQNTGELFF
TRBV4-2	TRBJ2-3	.	.	TGTGCCAGCAGCCAATTAGCGACAGGCCCTGGCGGCACAGATACGCAGTATTTT	CASSQLATGPGGTDTQYF
TRBV15	TRBJ2-1	TRBD1	.	TGTGCCACCAGCAGAGTATGGGACAGGGATAATGAGCAGTTCTTC	CATSRVWDRDNEQFF